This passage covers 2 T cell receptor beta chains from one sample sequenced in a study of long-term antiretroviral therapy in people with HIV. It was version v3.0 of the immunoSEQ assay that was run at survey level. This table comes from immunoSEQ multiplex PCR, and its TCRdb copy is limited to in-frame clones, with some not included. The sample records over 15,000 clones, about 81% being singletons. Material: unsorted PBMCs, obtained 0.3 years after starting antiretroviral therapy. The receptors were sampled from a man younger than 35 with HIV.

The rearrangement links TRBV10-2 to TRBJ1-5; weak D call: TRBD1 (6 bases). Germline CDR1 WSHSY, CDR2 SAAADI. The germline V and J ends were trimmed by 1 base and 5 bases, with 12 bases remaining between them. The CDR3 totals 15 residues. CDR3: CASSELGGSYQPQHF. The DNA for the CDR3 is TGCGCCAGCAGTGAGTTAGGGGGATCCTATCAGCCCCAGCATTTT.

The chain uses TRBV19 and TRBJ2-5; 10 bases map to TRBD1. There are 19 residues in the CDR3. The germline V gene encodes CDR1 LNHDA and CDR2 SQIVND (reference sequence). The junction had 15 bases not matched to a gene; V was cut back by 2 bases and J by 3 bases. The CDR3 sequence: CASSIKGTGAHGRKETQYF. CDR3 DNA: TGTGCCAGTAGTATAAAAGGGACAGGGGCGCACGGTAGAAAAGAGACCCAGTACTTC.